These 20 T cell receptor beta chains came from one sample sequenced in a study of patients and donors after allogeneic stem cell transplantation. Each CDR3 protein is one row after TCRdb ran MiXCR on the RT-PCR reads. The table lists roughly 200,000 distinct CDR3 sequences, approximately 41% of them singletons. What was sequenced was blood, either unsorted or a sorted T cell fraction (not recorded which). These receptors originate from a human donor who was either an allogeneic HSCT recipient or a stem cell or donor lymphocyte infusion donor (not recorded which). It is not recorded whose cells these are; they may come from a transplant donor.

The rearrangement joins TRBV29-1 to TRBJ2-1; TRBD1 agrees at 7 bases. The CDR3 extends over 14 amino acids. The germline CDR1 and CDR2 sequences are SQVTM and ANQGSEA. In DNA, the CDR3 is TGCAGTGACCTCGACAGGGCTCACGCCAATGAGCAGTTCTTC. This translates into CSDLDRAHANEQFF.

The V call is TRBV12-3 or TRBV12-4, the J call TRBJ2-1, with D unclear. The germline V and J ends were trimmed by 5 bases and 5 bases, with 4 bases remaining between them. The CDR3 extends over 11 amino acids. CDR3 residues: CASSRHNEQFF. The CDR3 nucleotides are TGTGCCAGCAGTCGACACAATGAGCAGTTCTTC.

This clonotype came up once. V gene TRBV24-1 combines with J gene TRBJ1-1, with TRBD1 as a possible D gene (5 bases). V lost 3 bases and J 1 base, leaving 14 bases between the germline ends. Looked up from germline, CDR1 is KGHDR and CDR2 is SFDVKD. This CDR3 has 16 amino acids. DNA for the CDR3: TGTGCCACCAGTGATGTTCGGGGGACGGGGAACACTGAAGCTTTCTTT. It is translated as CATSDVRGTGNTEAFF.

The CDR3 DNA is TGTGCCAGCAGCGTAGTTCAGGGTAGGACAGATACGCAGTATTTT. It specifies CASSVVQGRTDTQYF. V is TRBV9 and J is TRBJ2-3; D may be TRBD1 (5 bases). Germline V gene lookup returns CDR1 SGDLS and CDR2 YYNGEE. This CDR3 is 15 amino acids long. The V end was cut by 0 bases, the J end by 3 bases, with 11 bases between.

The chain links TRBV7-9 to TRBJ2-1; D is unclear. There are 16 residues in the CDR3. V lost 5 bases to trimming and J lost 0 bases, with 14 bases between them. Germline V gene sequence: CDR1 SEHNR, CDR2 FQNEAQ (reference sequence). The CDR3 loop is CASSRRTWSSYNEQFF. CDR3 sequence (DNA): TGTGCCAGCAGCCGCCGGACCTGGAGCTCCTACAATGAGCAGTTCTTC.

The rearrangement uses TRBV7-2 and TRBJ1-2, with a tentative D call TRBD1 (5 bases). V was cut by 8 bases and J by 8 bases, with 18 bases left in between. The CDR3 has 13 residues. Per the germline V gene, CDR1 is SGHTA and CDR2 is FQGNSA. CDR3 nucleotides: TGTGCCAGCCGGCCGGGACCGGGGCGAGGCTACACCTTC. As protein: CASRPGPGRGYTF.

The chain couples TRBV12-3 or TRBV12-4 to TRBJ1-4; D remains unclear. Trimming cost V 3 bases and J 3 bases, with 11 bases left between them. CDR3 length equals 15 residues. As DNA, the CDR3 is TGTGCCAGCAGTTTTTATCGGATCCCTAATGAAAAACTGTTTTTT. It translates to CASSFYRIPNEKLFF.

J is TRBJ2-3 and V is TRBV4-3; no reliable D call. CDR3 size: 14 residues. V was pared by 0 bases and J by 3 bases, with 7 bases between. CDR1 is LGHNA, CDR2 YSLEER, per germline. The CDR3 DNA reads as TGCGCCAGCAGCCAAGAACGTGCAACAGATACGCAGTATTTT. As protein: CASSQERATDTQYF.

This chain connects TRBV5-1 to TRBJ2-7, with D tentatively TRBD1 (5 bases). Germline CDR1 SGHRS, CDR2 YFSETQ. The CDR3 has 15 amino acids. V lost 2 bases and J lost 1, with 13 bases in between. CDR3 coding DNA: TGCGCCAGCAGCTTACAGGACCCCTGGTCCTACGAGCAGTACTTC. Translating gives CASSLQDPWSYEQYF.

The table lists this clonotype with a few counts. This chain links TRBV6-6 with TRBJ2-1; D is perhaps TRBD2 (6 bases). Germline V CDR1 and CDR2: MNHNY, SVGAGI (reference sequence). Deletions cut 1 base from V and 3 bases from J, with 13 bases between. This CDR3 is built from 16 residues. The CDR3 sequence is CASSYLAGSFYNEQFF. In nucleotides, the CDR3 is TGTGCCAGCAGTTACTTGGCGGGGAGCTTCTACAATGAGCAGTTCTTC.

For the CDR3, the DNA is TGTGCCAGCAGCCCACAACCCAGGGGGGAGACTGAAGCTTTCTTT. Protein sequence: CASSPQPRGETEAFF. This chain links TRBV6-5 with TRBJ1-1, with 7 positions matching TRBD1. From germline, CDR1 is MNHEY and CDR2 SVGAGI. J gave up 5 bases and V 6 bases, and 12 bases lay outside the gene matches. The CDR3 covers 15 residues.

This sequence joins TRBV6-6 and TRBJ2-3; 8 bases align to TRBD2. Germline CDR1 is MNHNY and CDR2 is SVGAGI (reference sequence). Trimming took 0 bases from V and 3 from J; bases not matched to a gene: 8. The CDR3 has 17 residues. CDR3 region: CASSYSRSGIWTDTQYF. The CDR3 bases are TGTGCCAGCAGTTACTCGCGTAGCGGGATTTGGACAGATACGCAGTATTTT.

This clonotype was counted only a few times. The chain is built from TRBV5-1 and TRBJ1-6; D might be TRBD1 (5 bases). CDR1 and CDR2 from the germline V gene are SGHRS and YFSETQ. Trimming pared 5 bases from V and 6 bases from J, leaving 9 bases between. The CDR3 has 13 amino acids. CDR3 protein: CASSFGGNSPLHF. CDR3 DNA sequence: TGCGCCAGCAGTTTCGGGGGTAATTCACCCCTCCACTTT.

The V call is TRBV27, the J call TRBJ1-1, with TRBD1 matching 7 bases. The CDR3 length is 16 residues. Germline V CDR1 and CDR2: MNHEY, SMNVEV (reference sequence). After removal of 2 bases from V and 3 bases from J, the junction contained 9 bases not matched to a gene. Written as DNA, the CDR3 is TGTGCCAGCAGTTTAACAGGGGAGGGGTCGGACACTGAAGCTTTCTTT. Translated, it gives CASSLTGEGSDTEAFF.

The chain has TRBV4-2 and TRBJ1-1; a possible D gene is TRBD1 (6 bases). The CDR3 spans 13 residues. With 2 bases removed from V and 4 bases from J, the gap between germline ends came to 8 bases. CDR1 is LGHNA, CDR2 YNFKEQ, per germline. In DNA form, the CDR3 reads TGTGCCAGCAGCCAACCACAGGGCACTGAAGCTTTCTTT. Its protein is CASSQPQGTEAFF.

The rearrangement uses TRBV4-1 and TRBJ2-1; 11 bases are shared with TRBD2. Unmatched junction bases numbered 4, after V lost 3 bases and J lost 6 bases. The CDR3 covers 15 residues. Germline CDR1 and CDR2: MGHRA and YSYEKL. CDR3 sequence reads: CASSHVGLAGNEQFF. DNA for the CDR3: TGCGCCAGCAGCCATGTCGGACTAGCGGGCAATGAGCAGTTCTTC.

The chain employs TRBV4-3 and TRBJ2-2; no firm D call. Germline CDR1 and CDR2: LGHNA and YSLEER. Between the trimmed V and J ends, which lost 0 bases and 6 bases, there was a span of 17 bases. CDR3 length: 17 residues. This chain's CDR3 is CASSQERDLPLAGELFF. Here the CDR3 DNA reads TGCGCCAGCAGCCAAGAAAGAGACCTTCCCCTCGCCGGGGAGCTGTTTTTT.

The V call is TRBV6-2 or TRBV6-3, the J call TRBJ2-7; 9 bases align to TRBD2. The CDR3 covers 15 residues. Looked up from germline, CDR1 is MNHEY and CDR2 is SVGEGT. V lost 6 bases, J lost 4 bases, and 10 bases stayed unmatched. Written as DNA, the CDR3 is TGTGCCAGCAGGCCCCCAGCGGGAGGACCTTACGAGCAGTACTTC. Translating it yields CASRPPAGGPYEQYF.

This clonotype was observed a single time. CDR3 sequence (DNA): TGTGCCAGCAGCCTACTGAGCGCTAGGAGGGCCCAAGAGACCCAGTACTTC. Amino acid sequence: CASSLLSARRAQETQYF. The chain recombines TRBV6-6 with TRBJ2-5; D perhaps matches TRBD2 (6 bases). The CDR3 sequence is 17 residues long. Germline lookup yields CDR1 MNHNY and CDR2 SVGAGI (reference sequence). Trimming left V 6 bases short and J 1 base short, with 21 bases between.

The chain links TRBV18 to TRBJ2-1; D call uncertain. This CDR3 region has 13 residues. Germline lookup yields CDR1 KGHSH and CDR2 LQKENI. Deletions cut 6 bases from V and 3 bases from J, with 9 bases between. The CDR3 loop is CASSGNYYNEQFF. The CDR3 DNA reads TGTGCCAGCTCGGGTAACTACTACAATGAGCAGTTCTTC.